This T cell receptor (beta chain) was sequenced in a study of cytomegalovirus exposure and HLA in healthy donors. The PCR made use of 60 Vbeta and 13 Jbeta primers. Assay used: immunoSEQ multiplex PCR; TCRdb lists only in-frame clones, some missing. Among 110,000 to 150,000 clones, around three quarters were seen once, and the ten largest hold over 2%. This clone was seen only once. Input material: PBMCs. The TCR sequence derives from a man aged 35 to 55 in good health and CMV-seronegative.

DNA of the CDR3: TGCGCCAGCAGCCCCCGTGTGAGCGGGGGCCCCTCCATCTACGAGCAGTACTTC. Its protein product is CASSPRVSGGPSIYEQYF. The chain links TRBV4-1 to TRBJ2-7; 8 bases are shared with TRBD2. Germline V gene sequence: CDR1 MGHRA, CDR2 YSYEKL. The V gene end was trimmed by 4 bases and the J gene end by 3 bases; junction bases not matched to a gene: 17. CDR3 length: 18 residues.